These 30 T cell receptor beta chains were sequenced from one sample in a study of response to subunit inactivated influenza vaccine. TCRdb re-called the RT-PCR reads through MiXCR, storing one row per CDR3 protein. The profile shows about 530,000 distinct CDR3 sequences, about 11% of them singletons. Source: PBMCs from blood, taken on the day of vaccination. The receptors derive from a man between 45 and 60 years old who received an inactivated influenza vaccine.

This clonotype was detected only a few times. The CDR3 nucleotides read TGTGCCAGCAGTCCGCGTAGTCAGCCCCAGCATTTT. It is translated as CASSPRSQPQHF. The chain recombines TRBV12-3 or TRBV12-4 with TRBJ1-5; D unclear. Trimming stripped 5 bases from V and 6 bases from J, with 8 bases between. The CDR3 has 12 amino acids.

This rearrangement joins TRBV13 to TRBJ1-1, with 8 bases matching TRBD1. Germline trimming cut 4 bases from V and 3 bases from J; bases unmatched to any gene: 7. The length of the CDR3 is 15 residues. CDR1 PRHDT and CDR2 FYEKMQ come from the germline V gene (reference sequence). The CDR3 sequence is CASSSRTGSHTEAFF. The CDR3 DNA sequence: TGTGCCAGCAGCTCACGGACAGGGTCGCACACTGAAGCTTTCTTT.

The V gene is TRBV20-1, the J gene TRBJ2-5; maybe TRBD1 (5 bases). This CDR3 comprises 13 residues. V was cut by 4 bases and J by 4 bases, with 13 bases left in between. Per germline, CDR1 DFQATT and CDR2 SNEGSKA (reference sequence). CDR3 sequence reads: CSANRFPGETQYF. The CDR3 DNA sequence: TGCAGTGCTAACAGGTTCCCAGGAGAGACCCAGTACTTC.

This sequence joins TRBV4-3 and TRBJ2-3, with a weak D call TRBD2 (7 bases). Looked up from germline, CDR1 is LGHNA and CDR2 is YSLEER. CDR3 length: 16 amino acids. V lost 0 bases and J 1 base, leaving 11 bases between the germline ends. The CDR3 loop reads CASSQDWGGRTDTQYF. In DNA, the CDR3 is TGCGCCAGCAGCCAAGATTGGGGGGGCCGCACAGATACGCAGTATTTT.

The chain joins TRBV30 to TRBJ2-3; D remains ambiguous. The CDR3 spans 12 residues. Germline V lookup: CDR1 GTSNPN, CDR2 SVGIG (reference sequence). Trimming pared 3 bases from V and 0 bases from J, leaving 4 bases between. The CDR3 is CAWSLSTDTQYF. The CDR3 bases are TGTGCCTGGAGCCTGAGCACAGATACGCAGTATTTT.

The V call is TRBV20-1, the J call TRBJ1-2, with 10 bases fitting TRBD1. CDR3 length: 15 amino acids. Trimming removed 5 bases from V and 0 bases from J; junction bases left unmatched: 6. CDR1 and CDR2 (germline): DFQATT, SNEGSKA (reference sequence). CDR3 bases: TGCAGTGCTTACGACAGGGGGCATCCTAACTATGGCTACACCTTC. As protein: CSAYDRGHPNYGYTF.

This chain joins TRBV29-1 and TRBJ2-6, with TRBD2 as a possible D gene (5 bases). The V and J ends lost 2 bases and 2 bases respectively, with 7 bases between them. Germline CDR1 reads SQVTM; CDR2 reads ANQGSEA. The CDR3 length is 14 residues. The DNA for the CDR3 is TGCAGCGTTGAAACCGGGGCTGGGGCCAACGTCCTGACTTTC. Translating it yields CSVETGAGANVLTF.

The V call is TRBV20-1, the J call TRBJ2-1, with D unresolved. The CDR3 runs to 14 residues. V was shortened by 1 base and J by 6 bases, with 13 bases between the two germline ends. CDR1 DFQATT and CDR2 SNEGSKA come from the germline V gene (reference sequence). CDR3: CSARVPRWANEQFF. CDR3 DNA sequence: TGCAGTGCTAGAGTACCCCGGTGGGCCAATGAGCAGTTCTTC.

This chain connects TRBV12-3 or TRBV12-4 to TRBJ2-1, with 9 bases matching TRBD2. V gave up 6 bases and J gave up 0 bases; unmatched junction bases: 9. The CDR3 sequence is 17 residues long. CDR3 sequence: CASSPTSGGSSYNEQFF. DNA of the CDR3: TGTGCCAGCAGCCCGACTAGCGGAGGGAGCTCCTACAATGAGCAGTTCTTC.

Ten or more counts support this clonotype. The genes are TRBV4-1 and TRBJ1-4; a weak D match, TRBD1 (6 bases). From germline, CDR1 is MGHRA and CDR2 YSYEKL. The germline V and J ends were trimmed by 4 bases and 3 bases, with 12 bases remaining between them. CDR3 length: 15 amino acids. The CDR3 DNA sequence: TGCGCCAGCAGCCTTCCGGGGACATCTAATGAAAAACTGTTTTTT. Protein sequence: CASSLPGTSNEKLFF.

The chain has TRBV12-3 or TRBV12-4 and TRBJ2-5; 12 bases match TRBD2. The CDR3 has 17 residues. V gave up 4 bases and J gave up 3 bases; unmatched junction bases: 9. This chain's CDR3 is CASSYTSRTSGEETQYF. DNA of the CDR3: TGTGCCAGCAGTTACACCTCTAGGACTAGCGGGGAAGAGACCCAGTACTTC.

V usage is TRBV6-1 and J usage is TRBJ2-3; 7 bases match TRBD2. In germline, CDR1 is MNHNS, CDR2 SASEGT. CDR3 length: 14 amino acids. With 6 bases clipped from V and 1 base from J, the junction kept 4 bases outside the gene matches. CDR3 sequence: CASRTAGGTDTQYF. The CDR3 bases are TGTGCCAGCAGAACGGCGGGAGGCACAGATACGCAGTATTTT.

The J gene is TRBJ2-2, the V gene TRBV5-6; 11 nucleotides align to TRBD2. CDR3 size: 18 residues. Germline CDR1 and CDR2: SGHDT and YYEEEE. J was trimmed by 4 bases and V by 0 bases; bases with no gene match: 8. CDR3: CASSLDLAGGGVTGELFF. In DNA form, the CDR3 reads TGTGCCAGCAGCTTGGATCTAGCGGGAGGTGGGGTCACCGGGGAGCTGTTTTTT. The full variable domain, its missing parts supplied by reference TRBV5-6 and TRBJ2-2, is DAGVTQSPTHLIKTRGQQVTLRCSPKSGHDTVSWYQQALGQGPQFIFQYYEEEERQRGNFPDRFSGHQFPNYSSELNVNALLLGDSALYLCASSLDLAGGGVTGELFFGEGSRLTVL.

CDR3 protein: CASSLADLISYEQYF. CDR3 nucleotides: TGTGCCAGCAGCTTAGCAGACCTTATCTCCTACGAGCAGTACTTC. This chain joins TRBV7-9 and TRBJ2-7; D not resolved. The CDR3 loop spans 15 amino acids. The V end lost 0 bases, the J end lost 0 bases, and 9 bases lay between the germline ends. Germline-derived CDR1 and CDR2 are SEHNR and FQNEAQ (reference sequence).

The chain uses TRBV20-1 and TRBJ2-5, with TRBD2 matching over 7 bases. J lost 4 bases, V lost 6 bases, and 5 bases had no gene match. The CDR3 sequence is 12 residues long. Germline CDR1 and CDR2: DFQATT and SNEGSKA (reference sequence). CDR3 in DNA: TGCAGTGCCCATTCGGGGGGAGAGACCCAGTACTTC. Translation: CSAHSGGETQYF.

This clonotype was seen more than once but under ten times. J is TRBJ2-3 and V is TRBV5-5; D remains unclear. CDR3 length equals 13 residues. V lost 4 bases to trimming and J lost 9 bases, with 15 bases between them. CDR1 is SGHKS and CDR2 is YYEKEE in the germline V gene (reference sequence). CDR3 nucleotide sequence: TGTGCCAGCAGCCTCCCGTCCACGGGCACGCAGTATTTT. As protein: CASSLPSTGTQYF.

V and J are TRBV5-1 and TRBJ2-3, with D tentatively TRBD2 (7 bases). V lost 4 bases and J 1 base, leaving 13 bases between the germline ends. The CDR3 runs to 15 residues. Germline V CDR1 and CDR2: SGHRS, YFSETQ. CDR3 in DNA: TGCGCCAGCAGCCCACGGGGGGCCGGCACAGATACGCAGTATTTT. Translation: CASSPRGAGTDTQYF.

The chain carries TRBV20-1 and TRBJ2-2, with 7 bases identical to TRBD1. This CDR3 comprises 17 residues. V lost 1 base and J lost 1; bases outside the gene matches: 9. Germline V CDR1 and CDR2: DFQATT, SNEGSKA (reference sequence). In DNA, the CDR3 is TGCAGTGCTAGAGGGAGCTGGGACAGAAAGAACACCGGGGAGCTGTTTTTT. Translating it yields CSARGSWDRKNTGELFF.

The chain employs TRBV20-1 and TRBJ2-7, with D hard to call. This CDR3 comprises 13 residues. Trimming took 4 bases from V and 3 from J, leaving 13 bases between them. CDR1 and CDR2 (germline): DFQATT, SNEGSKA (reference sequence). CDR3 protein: CSATRQGVYEQYF. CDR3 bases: TGCAGTGCTACTAGACAAGGAGTCTACGAGCAGTACTTC.

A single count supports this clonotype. In DNA form, the CDR3 reads TGTGCCAGCAGCTTCGATCATTATCGAGAAAAACTGTTTTTT. Translating gives CASSFDHYREKLFF. The chain links TRBV7-9 to TRBJ1-4; D is undetermined. Germline V gene data show CDR1 as SEHNR and CDR2 as FQNEAQ (reference sequence). Trimming shortened V by 3 bases and J by 8 bases, and 13 bases separated the two germline ends. The CDR3 contains 14 residues.

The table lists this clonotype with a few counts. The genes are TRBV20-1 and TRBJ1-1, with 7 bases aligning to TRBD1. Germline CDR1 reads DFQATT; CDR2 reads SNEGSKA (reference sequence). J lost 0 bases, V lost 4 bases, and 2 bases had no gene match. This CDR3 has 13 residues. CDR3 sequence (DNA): TGCAGTGCTATAGGACAGGTGAACACTGAAGCTTTCTTT. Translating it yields CSAIGQVNTEAFF.

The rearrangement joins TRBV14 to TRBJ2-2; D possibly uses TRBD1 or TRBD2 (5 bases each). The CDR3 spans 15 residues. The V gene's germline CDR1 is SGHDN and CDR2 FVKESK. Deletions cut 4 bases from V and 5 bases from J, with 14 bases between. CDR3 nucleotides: TGTGCCAGCAGCCGAACCGGGACCTTAACCGGGGAGCTGTTTTTT. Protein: CASSRTGTLTGELFF.

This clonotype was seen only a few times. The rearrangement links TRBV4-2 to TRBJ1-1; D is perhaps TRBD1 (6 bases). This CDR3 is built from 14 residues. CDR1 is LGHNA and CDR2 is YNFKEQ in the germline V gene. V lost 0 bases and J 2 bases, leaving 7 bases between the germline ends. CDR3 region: CASSQEDSNTEAFF. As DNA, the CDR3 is TGTGCCAGCAGCCAAGAGGACAGTAACACTGAAGCTTTCTTT.

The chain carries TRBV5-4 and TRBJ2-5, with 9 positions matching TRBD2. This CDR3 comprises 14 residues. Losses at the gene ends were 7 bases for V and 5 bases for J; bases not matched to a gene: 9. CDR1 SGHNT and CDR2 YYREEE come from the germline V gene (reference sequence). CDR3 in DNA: TGTGCCAGCCGGACGGCGGGGGGGCGTGAGACCCAGTACTTC. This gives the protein CASRTAGGRETQYF.

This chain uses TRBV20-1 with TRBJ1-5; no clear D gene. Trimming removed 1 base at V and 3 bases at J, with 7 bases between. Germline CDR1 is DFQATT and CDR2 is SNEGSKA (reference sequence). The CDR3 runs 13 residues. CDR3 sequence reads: CSARGHLNQPQHF. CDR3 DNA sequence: TGCAGTGCTAGAGGACATCTCAATCAGCCCCAGCATTTT.

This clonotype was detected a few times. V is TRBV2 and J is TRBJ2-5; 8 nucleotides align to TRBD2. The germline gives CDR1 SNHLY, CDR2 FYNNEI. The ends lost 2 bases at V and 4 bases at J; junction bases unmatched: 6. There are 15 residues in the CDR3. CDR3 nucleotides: TGTGCCAGCAGTGAACCGGGACTAGGCTCAGAGACCCAGTACTTC. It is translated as CASSEPGLGSETQYF. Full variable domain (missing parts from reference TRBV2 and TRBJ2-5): EPEVTQTPSHQVTQMGQEVILRCVPISNHLYFYWYRQILGQKVEFLVSFYNNEISEKSEIFDDQFSVERPDGSNFTLKIRSTKLEDSAMYFCASSEPGLGSETQYFGPGTRLLVL.

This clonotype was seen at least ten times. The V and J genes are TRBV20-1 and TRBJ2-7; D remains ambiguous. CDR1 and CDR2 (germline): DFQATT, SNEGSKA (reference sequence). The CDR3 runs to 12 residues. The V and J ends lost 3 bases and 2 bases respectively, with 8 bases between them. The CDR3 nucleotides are TGCAGTGCTAGTCCCTCGGCCTACGAGCAGTACTTC. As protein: CSASPSAYEQYF.

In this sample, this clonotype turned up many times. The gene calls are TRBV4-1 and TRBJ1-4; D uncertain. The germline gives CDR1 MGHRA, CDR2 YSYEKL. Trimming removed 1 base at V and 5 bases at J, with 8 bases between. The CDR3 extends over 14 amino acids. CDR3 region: CASSQGPSNEKLFF. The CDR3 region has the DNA TGCGCCAGCAGCCAAGGACCTTCAAATGAAAAACTGTTTTTT.

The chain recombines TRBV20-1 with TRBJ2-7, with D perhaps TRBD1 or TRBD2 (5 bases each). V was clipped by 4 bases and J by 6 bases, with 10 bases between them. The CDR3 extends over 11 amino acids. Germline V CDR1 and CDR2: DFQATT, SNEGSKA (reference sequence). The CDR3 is CSANDSGEQYF. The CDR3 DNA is TGCAGTGCTAACGACAGCGGCGAGCAGTACTTC.

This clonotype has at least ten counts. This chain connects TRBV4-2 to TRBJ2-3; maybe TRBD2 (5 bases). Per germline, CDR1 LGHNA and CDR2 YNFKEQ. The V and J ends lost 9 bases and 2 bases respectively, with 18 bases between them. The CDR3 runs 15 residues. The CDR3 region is CASSRGPGITDTQYF. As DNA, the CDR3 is TGTGCCAGTAGTCGTGGACCCGGGATCACAGATACGCAGTATTTT.